This paragraph covers one T cell receptor beta chain sequence. Its antigen remains undetermined. There are no base qualities to consult, and no much larger clone falls within one base. The data stem from a study of shared clonotypes between healthy human individuals (dated by TCRdb to about 2020). Context from the whole study: A few men and two women, aged 18 to 49 years, made up the cohort. Per donor, leukapheresis produced somewhere between about 0.9 and 9 billion PBMCs. For each donor, CD4 naive and CD4 memory were each given three plates, CD8 naive was given two plates, and CD8 memory was given one plate. Blood TCR repertoires of a handful of healthy adults were deeply sequenced to estimate repertoire size and the extent of clonotype sharing between individuals. Libraries were prepared and TCR repertoires were sequenced by different laboratories using diverse techniques, in order to increase sequencing depth and limit assay-specific biases.

General study outcomes and caveats: When a few donors were compared, the shared fraction of clonotypes was about 5.2% for naive CD4, around 3.5% for naive CD8, 2% to 2.5% for memory CD4, and 0.35% to 0.5% for memory CD8. Estimated clonotype richness was generally larger for naive than for memory subsets. Sampling was restricted to blood, and TCR repertoires in tissues likely differ from the TCR repertoires found in blood. Compared with non-shared clonotypes, clonotypes shared by all four sorted-subset donors had higher generation probabilities. Because the study included only a small number of donors, the genetic and exposure-history diversity represented was limited. Incomplete sequencing was indicated by rarefaction of sorted-subset datasets, despite the large sequencing depth. Pairwise subsampling indicated that sequencing depth was expected to affect the degree of clonotype sharing among donors.

The CDR3 starts with the cysteine, ends with the phenylalanine, and has 14 residues. The DNA shown is the 42-base CDR3, in frame from base 1. At the junction V is shortened by 7 bases and J by 1 base, with 14 bases in between. CDR1 and CDR2 are drawn from the germline V gene (reference sequence): GTSNPN, SVGIG. The donors were healthy, HIV-negative adults with no recently reported acute infections or vaccinations. All donors were Caucasian adults living in Nashville, Tennessee, USA. CD4+ T cells were enriched by magnetic negative selection; naive cells were then positively selected on CD45RA, and the negative fraction formed the memory subset. Blood was obtained by leukapheresis, after which PBMCs were separated by Ficoll-Histopaque density gradient centrifugation and cryopreserved in liquid nitrogen vapor phase. Analytical flow cytometry was used to check the purity and quantity of each magnetically sorted T cell population. Genomic DNA was isolated from every sorted fraction and measured by UV absorbance on a Nanodrop 2000c.

TCR CDR3 regions were amplified from genomic DNA by multiplex PCR using the deep immunoSEQ assay. For each cell subset, the extracted genomic DNA was distributed evenly across all wells of several immunoSEQ 96-well plates, and each plate served as one replicate. Each replicate PCR for sorted subsets received 150 to 250 ng genomic DNA, equal to roughly 33,000 T cell genomes. The purified libraries were quantified using a Qubit 3.0 fluorometer, sized with a Bioanalyzer 2100, and then quantified again using the KAPA Library Quantification kit. Every immunoSEQ 96-well plate was sequenced on a separate single-read 150-cycle Illumina NextSeq 550 flow cell. The authors processed their data as follows. The immunoSEQ output contained only junctional sequences without quality scores, so filtering could not match that applied to full-length reads. Sequences were annotated with PyIR, a Python wrapper for IgBLAST v1.9, using IMGT germline references to assign V/J genes and CDR3. Reads with weak V/J assignments (E-value above 1e-6), missing CDR3, stop codons, out-of-frame junctions, or ambiguous translated residues were removed. V3J clonotypes were defined by identical inferred V gene, J gene, and CDR3 amino acid sequence. To compute the percentage overlap between repertoires, the number of shared unique clonotypes was divided by the size of the smaller repertoire. Repertoire richness was assessed with RTK rarefaction, the Chao1 estimator, and Recon v2.1 estimates of unobserved clonotypes. OLGA was used to compute generation probabilities for all TCRbeta clonotypes that the gDNA method yielded from a handful of donors. The table was pulled from immuneACCESS by TCRdb, which kept in-frame rearrangements only. Such tables lose some clones; where checked, under half of the loss comes from unresolved V genes, and the rest has no known cause. That table furnishes V, J and clone size, whereas the DNA furnished D and trimming. The sample records about 1.1 million clones, around 78% of which are singletons. Jointly, the top ten make up approximately 0.52% of the sample.

The source of this sequence is a man between 18 and 29 years old in good health. Some clones in this sample may be carry-over from other donors' samples. The V gene is TRBV30 and the J gene is TRBJ1-5, with the D gene uncertain. The sequenced material came from memory CD4+ T cells from PBMCs. Read against the paper, the sample's cell subset or site label means: CD45RA-negative fraction. The bases are TGTGCCTATTCCACATTGCAGAGCAATCAGCCCCAGCATTTT. This sequence encodes CAYSTLQSNQPQHF.